These T cell receptor beta chains were read from a single sample in a study of early T cells in non-severe SARS-CoV-2 infection. TCRdb reanalysed the 5' RACE reads using MiXCR and keeps one entry per CDR3 protein. The repertoire includes approximately 39,000 distinct CDR3 sequences, under 5% of them detected once, and 15% to 20% sits in the top ten. Sequences were obtained from whole blood. These receptors were obtained from an adult who was a healthcare worker with PCR-confirmed SARS-CoV-2 infection or an uninfected control (not recorded which). Each CDR3 is given with its conserved first and last residue. D genes are given only for firm matches. Part of the rows lack a size; the others show once, few, many or a class for expanded clones.

J gene	V gene	D gene	clone size	CDR3 DNA	CDR3 protein
TRBJ2-7	TRBV7-2	TRBD2	many	TGTGCCAGCAGCCCCGGGAGGATGTACGAGCAGTACTTC	CASSPGRMYEQYF
TRBJ2-7	TRBV12-5	NA	many	TGTGCTAGTGGTTCCATTATGTTGGGCGAGCAGTACTTC	CASGSIMLGEQYF
TRBJ2-2	TRBV12-3/TRBV12-4	NA	many	NA	CASSTSNTGELFF
TRBJ2-3	TRBV20-1	NA	many	TGCAGTGCTCCCCGTGCGGAGATTGGCACAGATACGCAGTATTTT	CSAPRAEIGTDTQYF
TRBJ1-5	TRBV6-6	NA	NA	TGTGCCAGCAACGAGAAGCCCCAGCATTTT	CASNEKPQHF
TRBJ1-2	TRBV4-1	NA	many	TGCGCCAGCAGCCAAGGGACCCCAGGCAACTATGGCTACACCTTC	CASSQGTPGNYGYTF
TRBJ2-6	TRBV5-1	TRBD2	many	TGCGCCAGCAGCCAGCCTCTAGCGGGGTTCTCTGGGGCCAACGTCCTGACTTTC	CASSQPLAGFSGANVLTF
TRBJ2-7	TRBV12-3/TRBV12-4	NA	many	TGTGCCAGCAGTTTAGGTCAGCATAATGAGCAGTACTTC	CASSLGQHNEQYF
TRBJ1-6	TRBV19	TRBD1	many	TGTGCCAGTAGTCCACGACAGGGTAATTCACCCCTCCACTTT	CASSPRQGNSPLHF
TRBJ1-2	TRBV5-6	NA	few	TGTGCCAGCAGCTTCGGCCAGGTTACTAACTATGGCTACACCTTC	CASSFGQVTNYGYTF
TRBJ1-1	TRBV6-1	NA	many	TGTGCCAGCAGTGAATCAAGGGAAGCTTTCTTT	CASSESREAFF
TRBJ1-1	TRBV18	NA	NA	TGTGCCAGCTCACCACCAAGGGCCAGGAACACTGAAGCTTTCTTT	CASSPPRARNTEAFF
TRBJ1-3	TRBV12-3/TRBV12-4	TRBD1	many	TGTGCCAGCAGTTCGGGACAGCGAAACACCATATATTTT	CASSSGQRNTIYF
TRBJ2-3	TRBV2	NA	many	TGTGCCAGCGAAGTGCAGGCTAGGGGCACGCAGTATTTT	CASEVQARGTQYF
TRBJ2-7	TRBV12-2	NA	many	TGTGCAAGTCGCCAACCGACTAGCGGGGGGCCAACCTCCTACGAGCAGTACTTC	CASRQPTSGGPTSYEQYF
TRBJ2-3	TRBV30	NA	many	TGTGCCTGGAGACAGGGTAGAACAGATACGCAGTATTTT	CAWRQGRTDTQYF
TRBJ1-1	TRBV12-3/TRBV12-4	NA	NA	TGTGCCAGCAGTTTCGTCAGAGGGACTGAAGCTTTCTTT	CASSFVRGTEAFF
TRBJ2-1	TRBV18	TRBD2	many	TGTGCCAGCTCCCCCCTAGCGGGGGAGAATGAGCAGTTCTTC	CASSPLAGENEQFF
TRBJ1-4	TRBV7-9	TRBD1	many	TGTGCCAGCAGCTCTACAGGGGTATACGAAAAACTGTTTTTT	CASSSTGVYEKLFF
TRBJ1-2	TRBV30	NA	many	TGTGCCTCCTCCAGGGCCCGCTATGGCTACACCTTC	CASSRARYGYTF
TRBJ2-2	TRBV7-3	TRBD1	NA	TGTGCCAGCAGCCCGCAGGGGGCCGGGGAGCTGTTTTTT	CASSPQGAGELFF
TRBJ2-1	TRBV30	NA	medium-sized	TGTGCCTGGAGTGGGCTTTGGAGTGAGTTGGGGAATGAGCAGTTCTTC	CAWSGLWSELGNEQFF
TRBJ2-3	TRBV4-1	NA	many	TGCGCCAGCAGCCAACAGGGCGTCACAGATACGCAGTATTTT	CASSQQGVTDTQYF
TRBJ2-4	TRBV6-1	NA	many	TGTGCCAGCAGTGATCCGGGACGGACTAACATTCAGTACTTC	CASSDPGRTNIQYF
TRBJ2-3	TRBV20-1	NA	few	TGCAGTGCTAGATTGAATGAGGGGCAGCGGATACATTTT	CSARLNEGQRIHF
TRBJ2-5	TRBV27	TRBD2	NA	TGTGCCAGCAGTTTCACTAGCGGGGGGGCTGAGACCCAGTACTTC	CASSFTSGGAETQYF
TRBJ2-3	TRBV4-1	NA	many	TGCGCCAGCAGCCAAGCGGGACTTACCACAGATACGCAGTATTTT	CASSQAGLTTDTQYF